This entry features one TCR beta chain sequence. This clone was seen a handful of times. Its recognized antigen is unknown. No per-base quality is available; no much larger clone lies one base away. The data derive from a study of cytomegalovirus exposure and HLA in healthy donors (dated by TCRdb to 2015 to 2018). Notes on the research overall: In an earlier analysis of some 610 of the donors, 276 Gb of sequence data and roughly 100 million unique TCR beta sequences from roughly 180 million T cells were reported. Approximately 300 gigabases of sequencing data and tens of millions of unique TCR sequences were included in an early release covering around 600 HLA-typed donors. The genetic ancestry cluster associated with self-reported Caucasian donors included about 81% of the 398 genotyped donors. The study aimed to test whether cataloging public T cell receptors could reveal signatures of past pathogen exposure. Using immunosequencing, the study profiled T cell repertoires from around 680 subjects and related those repertoires to cytomegalovirus serostatus. Along with the approximately 700-subject first cohort, a separate validation cohort of more than 90 different subjects was used. To predict cytomegalovirus infection status, the study brought together high-throughput TCR immunosequencing, statistical association of individual TCRs with disease status, and machine learning. A later analysis re-examined previously published TCR beta repertoires from about 670 donors and added high-resolution HLA genotyping to investigate patterns of TCR occurrence. Rather than drawing on any new phenotypic data, the later analysis identified candidate immune exposures from TCR beta sequences and the way those sequences occurred across donors. An earlier analysis of 587 of the donors applied high-throughput TCR beta sequencing to assess whether each TCR beta V gene segment acted as functional or pseudogenic. Donor age, sex, ethnicity and CMV serostatus were compiled alongside the repertoire data. Genome-wide SNP genotypes for about 65% of the 666 donors were used in a later genetic analysis, which treated that subset as a discovery cohort. Every repertoire in the discovery cohort had been generated on one and the same sequencing platform. HLA typing covered class I and class II loci at four-digit resolution. Typing coverage differed by locus: A, B, C, DRB1 and DQB1 were typed in about 629-640 donors, DQA1 in about 550, DPA1 in 600 to 610, and DPB1 in approximately 450. About five DR-DQ haplotypes were handled as single units for association and clustering, since linkage in the cohort was strong. On average, 235,054 unique TCR beta nucleotide sequences were sequenced per donor among more than 350 genotyped donors of the cohort, with 15% to 20% of those sequences being non-productive.

Points the paper makes about the study in general: The study gave a list of 150 to 200 TCR beta chains associated with cytomegalovirus. The only immune exposure information available for the cohort was CMV serostatus. Compared with the roughly 710-donor mean, donors in an Asian-associated ancestry cluster had fewer N-insertions in productive TCRs, according to a later genetic analysis. An earlier analysis of roughly 570 of the donors showed that most TCR beta V segments appeared in productive rearrangements either about 90% or about 30% of the time, which broadly matched IMGT annotations. Cytomegalovirus status was reported to be diagnosed by the classifier with high specificity and sensitivity in both the original and validation cohorts. Because HLA typing was missing for some donors at each locus, association tests included only the typed subset. Linkage disequilibrium might explain the correlated functional status among segregating V segments, but an unknown experimental factor could not be excluded. Several of the top co-occurrence clusters appeared to be linked to parvovirus B19, influenza, CMV and Epstein-Barr virus, according to a later analysis. Some IMGT-functional V segments, including TRBV6-2 and TRBV6-3, could not be distinguished by the 87-base-pair reads and were therefore excluded. The earlier analysis of 587 of the donors excluded seventeen rarely observed V segments, including chromosome 9 orphons, because counts were too low. V-gene and J-gene trimming of TCR beta chains was associated with a missense DCLRE1C variant in a later genetic analysis, and the association was replicated in an independent cohort. Strong co-occurrence of HLA alleles, especially DR and DQ, made assigning TCR associations to individual alleles difficult. In a later analysis, HLA-associated TCR beta chains showed more clonal expansion and lower generation probabilities than non-associated chains that were equally common. The sequencing pipeline was judged likely to have produced a cluster of highly shared sequence variants as a technical artifact. In a later analysis, around 17,000 TCR beta sequences were associated with specific HLA alleles at a false discovery rate of 0.05. Roughly uniform sequencing depth across donors was assumed in presence/absence analyses, although this assumption may not hold. According to the authors, the approach could potentially be generalized to other disease states and immunological phenotypes. In a later analysis, most CMV-associated TCR beta chains were found to appear HLA-restricted, with HLA associations seemingly driven largely by CMV exposure. This cohort had only TCR beta chains sequenced, and the lack of alpha or paired-chain data limited which features could be detected. A later analysis found that TCR association rates varied across HLA loci, with DRB1 alleles showing the most associated TCRs and HLA-C alleles the fewest. In vitro tests confirmed that a few of the cytomegalovirus-associated TCR beta chains recognize cytomegalovirus antigens. Across donors, most TCR sequences were observed very rarely, whereas some public TCRs were present in many individuals. A further reported finding was that TCR beta sequences accurately predicted the HLA-A and HLA-B alleles for most subjects in the first cohort.

The CDR3 runs 13 residues from the cysteine to the phenylalanine. CDR3 DNA only is kept here, 39 bases in frame from base 1. V lost 7 bases and J lost 5 bases; the stretch between them is 12 bases long. In the germline V gene, CDR1 corresponds to MNHNS and CDR2 to SASEGT. In total, 630 or so healthy bone marrow donors made up the cohort. All cohort members were sampled while nominally healthy, although unrecorded immune exposures were likely present. The donor was CMV seronegative and was included in the group of under 450 seronegative cohort members. A peripheral blood sample was provided by each donor, and peripheral blood mononuclear cells were used for TCR beta sequencing. Genomic DNA extraction from the blood cell samples was performed with the Qiagen DNeasy Blood Extraction Kit. Libraries came from the immunoSEQ multiplex PCR assay. The multiplex PCR relied on a mix of 60 forward primers for TCR Vbeta segments and 13 reverse primers for TCR Jbeta segments. A multiplex PCR assay on genomic DNA amplified the CDR3 region of rearranged TCR beta genes. Amplified TCR beta libraries were sequenced as 87-base-pair reads on the Illumina HiSeq System. The original methods were these. A later analysis counted about 76 million unique TCR beta chains across the 650 to 800 repertoires, and 9.5 million to 11 million of these chains were shared by at least two donors. To remove PCR and sequencing errors, raw reads were error-corrected and collapsed into unique sequences using a nearest-neighbor algorithm that merged closely related sequences. V, D and J gene segments were assigned by aligning CDR3 sequences to IMGT reference sequences. For a sequence to be retained, a match of at least six nucleotides was required to both a V gene segment and a J gene segment. A rearrangement counted as productive if the CDR3 had no stop codons and remained in frame with V and J, and every other rearrangement counted as non-productive. Following IMGT convention, CDR3 was defined as the stretch from the second conserved V-encoded cysteine up to the conserved J-encoded phenylalanine. The earlier analysis of 500 to 650 of the donors excluded any sequence lacking an unambiguous match to a single V gene segment. An earlier analysis of a few hundred of the donors called V segments functional above 56.7% productive rearrangements and segregating when the between-donor standard deviation exceeded 5%. To diagnose cytomegalovirus status from the catalog of TCR beta chain sequences, a statistical classification framework was built. In a later analysis, TCR nucleotide sequences were compared against IMGT/GENE-DB human TR gene sequences so that V and J genes could be assigned. A later analysis assigned CDR3 sequences and most-parsimonious VDJ recombination scenarios with the TCRdist pipeline. In a later analysis, every TCR beta chain was defined by the combination of its CDR3 amino acid sequence and its V-gene family, and reads without a unique V-gene family were dropped. As a way to deal with suspected cross-contamination and a sequencing artifact, a later analysis dropped hundreds of nucleotide sequences that were highly shared and had low generation probability. In a later analysis, a clonal expansion index for each public chain was calculated from normalized within-repertoire ranks of inferred template counts. Generation probabilities in a later analysis came from a VDJ recombination model fitted to out-of-frame rearrangements, and those results were checked against IGoR. A later analysis scored TCR-TCR, TCR-HLA and TCR-CMV co-occurrence with hypergeometric tests, applying a repertoire-size bias correction to TCR pairs. False discovery rates were estimated in a later analysis by permuting HLA or CMV assignments 20 times. In a later analysis, co-occurring TCRs were grouped using DBSCAN, and TCRdist sequence similarity was added for clustering within HLA-allele-positive subsets. For co-occurrence clustering, repertoires with fewer than 30,000 or more than 120,000 public chains were excluded, along with five repertoires with anomalous nucleotide sharing. TCRdb provides this immuneACCESS table in a form limited to in-frame rearrangements. Some clones are lacking; in checked studies, under half of them reflect an unresolved V gene, and why the rest are absent is not known. Clonal size and the V and J genes are those of that table, whereas D and trimming came from the DNA. In all, the sample holds roughly 200,000 clones, and around 73% of those were seen once. Around 2.4% of the sample rests with the top ten.

The V and J segments used are TRBV6-1 and TRBJ1-5, with TRBD1 as a weak D call on 5 bases. Sequencing input: PBMCs. This TCR was sampled from a man aged 55 to 70 in good health and CMV-seronegative. CDR3 loop: CASIQGKDQPQHF. The nucleotide sequence reads as follows: TGTGCCAGCATTCAGGGAAAGGATCAGCCCCAGCATTTT.